Shown below are 22 T cell receptor beta chains from a single sample sequenced in a study of CD8+CD57+ T cells in acquired aplastic anemia. Genomic DNA served as template for TCR beta VDJ and CDR3 profiling. MiXCR was run by TCRdb on the reads, yielding one entry per CDR3 protein. The sample holds about 40,000 distinct CDR3 sequences, about 63% seen once. Patients chosen for sequencing had shown CD8+CD57+ cell expansion by flow cytometry. Sequencing was done on a sample of sorted CD4+, CD8+, or CD8+CD57+ T cells (not recorded which) from PBMCs. All receptors derive from a human donor with aplastic anemia.

This rearrangement joins TRBV2 to TRBJ1-2; D gene unclear. Between the trimmed V and J ends, which lost 6 bases and 5 bases, there was a span of 16 bases. This CDR3 region has 14 residues. Germline V gives CDR1 SNHLY, CDR2 FYNNEI. The chain's CDR3 is CASREVAQLYGYTF. In nucleotides, the CDR3 is TGTGCCAGCAGGGAGGTAGCACAACTATATGGCTACACCTTC.

The rearrangement uses TRBV29-1 and TRBJ2-3; D not resolved. Trimming took off 7 bases at V and 3 bases at J, with 17 bases between the two ends. The CDR3 contains 14 residues. Germline loops: CDR1 SQVTM, CDR2 ANQGSEA. The CDR3 loop is CSGEGWQGTDTQYF. The CDR3, as DNA: TGCAGCGGAGAAGGTTGGCAAGGAACAGATACGCAGTATTTT.

V gene TRBV6-1 combines with J gene TRBJ1-2; the match to TRBD1 covers 10 bases. The CDR3 sequence is 14 residues long. V was pared by 8 bases and J by 4 bases, with 7 bases of the junction left unmatched. The germline CDR1 and CDR2 sequences are MNHNS and SASEGT. The CDR3, as DNA: TGTGCCAGCCAGACAGGGGGCGTAGGCTATGGCTACACCTTC. Translation gives CASQTGGVGYGYTF.

The V call is TRBV10-3, the J call TRBJ2-7; TRBD1 agrees at 10 bases. The CDR3 runs 14 residues. In germline, CDR1 is ENHRY, CDR2 SYGVKD. V dropped 5 bases and J dropped 4; count of bases not matched to a gene: 5. The CDR3 bases are TGTGCCATCAGTTCCGGGACAGGGGCTTACGAGCAGTACTTC. This sequence encodes CAISSGTGAYEQYF.

The table lists this clonotype with a few counts. This chain joins TRBV2 and TRBJ1-5; 8 bases map to TRBD1. V was clipped by 1 base and J by 4 bases; unmatched bases: 3. The CDR3 is 15 amino acids. CDR1 is SNHLY, CDR2 FYNNEI, per germline. This chain's CDR3 is CASSEGTGWNQPQHF. CDR3 in DNA: TGTGCCAGCAGTGAAGGGACAGGGTGGAATCAGCCCCAGCATTTT.

The chain couples TRBV7-3 to TRBJ2-5, with 9 bases lining up with TRBD1. Germline V gene sequence: CDR1 SGHTA, CDR2 FQGTGA. The CDR3 consists of 14 residues. The V and J ends lost 4 bases and 4 bases, in that order; junction bases with no gene match: 4. Written as DNA, the CDR3 is TGTGCCAGCAGCTCAGACAGGGGGGGAGAGACCCAGTACTTC. Residues: CASSSDRGGETQYF.

This chain connects TRBV10-3 to TRBJ2-3, with TRBD2 matching 7 bases. From germline, CDR1 is ENHRY and CDR2 SYGVKD. Trimming took 6 bases from V and 2 from J; bases not matched to a gene: 8. The CDR3 totals 15 residues. The CDR3 is CAISEAGINTDTQYF. CDR3 nucleotide sequence: TGTGCCATCAGCGAAGCGGGGATCAACACAGATACGCAGTATTTT.

The chain recombines TRBV7-9 with TRBJ1-4; D gene uncertain. The CDR3 contains 12 residues. Per germline, CDR1 SEHNR and CDR2 FQNEAQ (reference sequence). Trimming removed 5 bases at V and 10 bases at J, with 11 bases between. The CDR3 region is CASSAPEGKLFF. The CDR3 nucleotides read TGTGCCAGCAGCGCCCCTGAGGGAAAACTGTTTTTT.

A remark on this clonotype: Being one base from a much bigger clone, this may be a read error. Because the CDR3 is missing its conserved closing phenylalanine or tryptophan, this is likely a read error. V and J are TRBV7-8 and TRBJ2-7; 7 bases are a match to TRBD1. Germline values: CDR1 SGHVS, CDR2 FQNEAQ. The CDR3 has 14 residues. The CDR3 DNA is TGTGCCAGCGGCTTCCCGGACAGGAGGTACGAGCAGTACCTC. Its translation: CASGFPDRRYEQYL.

This clonotype has just one count. The chain joins TRBV15 to TRBJ2-1; perhaps TRBD2 as D (6 bases). The CDR3 has 16 residues. V gave up 1 base and J gave up 0 bases, with 10 bases separating them. Looked up from germline, CDR1 is LNHNV and CDR2 is YYDKDF (reference sequence). The CDR3 nucleotides are TGTGCCACCAGCAGAGTTGTGGGAGGCTCCTACAATGAGCAGTTCTTC. Translated: CATSRVVGGSYNEQFF. Full variable domain (outside the CDR3, taken from reference TRBV15 and TRBJ2-1): DAMVIQNPRYQVTQFGKPVTLSCSQTLNHNVMYWYQQKSSQAPKLLFHYYDKDFNNEADTPDNFQSRRPNTSFCFLDIRSPGLGDTAMYLCATSRVVGGSYNEQFFGPGTRLTVL.

The chain has TRBV15 and TRBJ2-2, with D possibly matching TRBD1 (6 bases). The CDR3 contains 16 residues. Trimming cost V 0 bases and J 5 bases, with 13 bases left between them. The germline CDR1 and CDR2 sequences are LNHNV and YYDKDF (reference sequence). Here the CDR3 DNA reads TGTGCCACCAGCAGAGATCCAGGGACATTTACCGGGGAGCTGTTTTTT. Translation gives CATSRDPGTFTGELFF.

The J gene is TRBJ2-5, the V gene TRBV15, with a tentative D call TRBD2 (5 bases). From germline, CDR1 is LNHNV and CDR2 YYDKDF (reference sequence). Deletions cut 0 bases from V and 3 bases from J, with 11 bases between. The CDR3 spans 15 residues. This chain's CDR3 is CATSRDRTGEETQYF. The CDR3 region has the DNA TGTGCCACCAGCAGAGATCGGACCGGGGAAGAGACCCAGTACTTC.

V gene TRBV15 combines with J gene TRBJ2-3; D may match TRBD1 or TRBD2 (5 bases each). Between the trimmed V and J ends, which lost 5 bases and 2 bases, there was a span of 11 bases. Germline V lookup: CDR1 LNHNV, CDR2 YYDKDF (reference sequence). The CDR3 covers 14 residues. The CDR3 DNA reads as TGTGCCACCAGCTTAGGGACCGTCACAGATACGCAGTATTTT. Protein: CATSLGTVTDTQYF.

With respect to this clonotype: At one end the junction does not follow the germline gene, possibly because of a read error. The rearrangement joins TRBV6-1 to TRBJ1-5; a weak D match, TRBD1 (5 bases). This CDR3 has 16 amino acids. Germline values: CDR1 MNHNS, CDR2 SASEGT. This CDR3 is CASLALSGTERKPRHF. For the CDR3, the DNA is TGTGCCAGCCTTGCCCTATCCGGGACCGAAAGGAAGCCCCGGCATTTT.

The chain is built from TRBV7-3 and TRBJ2-5; D is perhaps TRBD1 or TRBD2 (6 bases each). This CDR3 comprises 15 residues. Trimming took off 3 bases at V and 4 bases at J, with 15 bases between the two ends. The germline V gene has CDR1 SGHTA and CDR2 FQGTGA. The CDR3: CASSLRGHPGETQYF. For the CDR3, the DNA is TGTGCCAGCAGCTTGCGGGGACACCCGGGAGAGACCCAGTACTTC.

This clonotype was seen a single time. The chain links TRBV7-3 to TRBJ2-3, with D possibly matching TRBD1 (6 bases). V was shortened by 8 bases and J by 3 bases, with 9 bases between the two germline ends. CDR3 length: 12 amino acids. Germline assignment: CDR1 SGHTA and CDR2 FQGTGA. CDR3 bases: TGTGCCAGCGGGCAGGGGACAGATACGCAGTATTTT. Its translation: CASGQGTDTQYF.

The chain employs TRBV20-1 and TRBJ2-7; TRBD2 aligns across 7 bases. Germline CDR1 reads DFQATT; CDR2 reads SNEGSKA (reference sequence). V was pared by 7 bases and J by 0 bases, with 6 bases of the junction left unmatched. This CDR3 has 13 amino acids. Written as DNA, the CDR3 is TGCAGTGTTACGGGGGGAAGCTCCTACGAGCAGTACGTC. This codes for CSVTGGSSYEQYV.

At least ten counts were recorded for this clonotype. The chain is built from TRBV27 and TRBJ1-5, with D perhaps matching TRBD1 (5 bases). Germline CDR1 MNHEY, CDR2 SMNVEV (reference sequence). The CDR3 sequence is 12 residues long. Trimming shortened V by 4 bases and J by 7 bases, and 8 bases separated the two germline ends. In DNA, the CDR3 is TGTGCCAGCAGTTCCTCAGGGCAGCCCCAGCATTTT. This sequence encodes CASSSSGQPQHF.

This chain links TRBV20-1 with TRBJ2-7, with TRBD1 identical over 7 bases. Trimming took 5 bases from V and 1 from J; bases not matched to a gene: 8. This CDR3 is 14 amino acids long. CDR1 and CDR2 (germline): DFQATT, SNEGSKA (reference sequence). CDR3 nucleotide sequence: TGCAGTGCTGCAGGGGGTACAGGGTCCTACGAGCAGTACTTC. Protein product: CSAAGGTGSYEQYF.

This clonotype showed up many times. The chain is built from TRBV7-9 and TRBJ2-1; tentatively, D is TRBD2 (5 bases). Germline lookup yields CDR1 SEHNR and CDR2 FQNEAQ (reference sequence). The CDR3 runs to 17 residues. V shed 0 bases and J shed 0 bases, with 12 bases lying between them. CDR3 sequence (DNA): TGTGCCAGCAGCTTAGCCGAGCGGTTAAGCTCCTACAATGAGCAGTTCTTC. As protein: CASSLAERLSSYNEQFF.

This chain joins TRBV19 and TRBJ2-7; 7 bases map to TRBD2. The CDR3 runs to 13 residues. J lost 8 bases, V lost 1 base, and 5 bases had no gene match. Germline V lookup: CDR1 LNHDA, CDR2 SQIVND (reference sequence). The CDR3 nucleotides read TGTGCCAGTAGTATAGCAGGCGGGAGCCAGCAGTACTTC. Its translation: CASSIAGGSQQYF.

The chain couples TRBV20-1 to TRBJ2-3; 9 bases line up with TRBD1. Germline V gene data show CDR1 as DFQATT and CDR2 as SNEGSKA (reference sequence). CDR3 length: 15 residues. Trimming removed 6 bases from V and 3 bases from J; junction bases left unmatched: 10. Here the CDR3 reads CSATAGTGRTDTQYF. The CDR3 nucleotides read TGCAGTGCAACCGCCGGGACAGGGCGGACAGATACGCAGTATTTT.